The following is a TCR beta chain sequence with its context. Its antigen remains unidentified. This specimen comes from a study of OX40 agonist ivuxolimab in advanced cancers. Study-wide background: Patients were treated with intravenous ivuxolimab, dosed at 0.01 to 10 mg/kg and infused every 2 weeks.

The CDR3 has 14 amino acids. Germline V gene sequence: CDR1 SGDLS, CDR2 YYNGEE. Libraries were prepared by immunoSEQ multiplex PCR; TCRdb keeps only in-frame clonotypes and omits some of them. The top ten clones hold 3.4% of a sample with around 94,000 clones, roughly 90% of them seen once. Study observations and caveats: Antigen specificity was not determined for the expanded peripheral T cells.

The material was CD4+ or CD8+ T cells sorted from blood, obtained in a trial of the OX40 agonist ivuxolimab. The rearrangement joins TRBV9 to TRBJ2-5, with a tentative D call TRBD2 (6 bases). The DNA end lines up better with TRBJ2-7; the J call may be wrong. This TCR came from an adult with an advanced solid tumor such as melanoma, head and neck, liver or kidney cancer. DNA for the CDR3: TGTGCCAGCAGTGCCCCGGGACTCCTAGACGAGCAGTACTTC. The encoded protein is CASSAPGLLDEQYF.